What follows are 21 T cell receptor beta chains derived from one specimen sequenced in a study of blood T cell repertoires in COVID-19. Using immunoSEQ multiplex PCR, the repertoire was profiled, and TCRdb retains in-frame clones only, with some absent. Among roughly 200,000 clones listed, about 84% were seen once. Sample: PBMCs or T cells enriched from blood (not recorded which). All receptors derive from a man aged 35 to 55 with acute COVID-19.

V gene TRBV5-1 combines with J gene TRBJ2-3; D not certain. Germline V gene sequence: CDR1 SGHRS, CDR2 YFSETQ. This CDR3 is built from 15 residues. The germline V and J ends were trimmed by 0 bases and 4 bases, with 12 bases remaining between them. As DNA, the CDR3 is TGCGCCAGCAGCTTGGAGCCCAGCGCCGCAGATACGCAGTATTTT. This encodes CASSLEPSAADTQYF.

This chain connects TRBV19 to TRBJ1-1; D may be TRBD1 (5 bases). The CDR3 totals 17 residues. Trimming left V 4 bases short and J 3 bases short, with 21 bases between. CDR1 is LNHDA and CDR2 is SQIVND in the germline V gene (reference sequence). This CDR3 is CASSNRPGSRGDTEAFF. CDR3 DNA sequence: TGTGCCAGTAGTAACAGGCCCGGGTCCAGAGGCGACACTGAAGCTTTCTTT.

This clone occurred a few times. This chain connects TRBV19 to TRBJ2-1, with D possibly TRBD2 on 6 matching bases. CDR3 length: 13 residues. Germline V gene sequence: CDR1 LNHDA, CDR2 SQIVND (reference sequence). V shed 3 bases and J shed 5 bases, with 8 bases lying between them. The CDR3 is CASSMRGNNEQFF. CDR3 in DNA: TGTGCCAGTAGTATGCGGGGAAACAATGAGCAGTTCTTC.

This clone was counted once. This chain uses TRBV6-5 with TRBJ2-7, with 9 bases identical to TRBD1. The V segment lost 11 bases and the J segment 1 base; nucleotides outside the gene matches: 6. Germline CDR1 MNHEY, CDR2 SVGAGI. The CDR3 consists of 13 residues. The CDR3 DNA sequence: TGTGCCGAAGGACAGGGGATTTCCTACGAGCAGTACTTC. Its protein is CAEGQGISYEQYF.

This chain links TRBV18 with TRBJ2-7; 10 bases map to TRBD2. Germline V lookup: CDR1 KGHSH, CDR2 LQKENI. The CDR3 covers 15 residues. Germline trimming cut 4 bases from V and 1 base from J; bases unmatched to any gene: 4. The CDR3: CASSRGTSVSYEQYF. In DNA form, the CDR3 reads TGTGCCAGCTCACGGGGGACTAGCGTTTCCTACGAGCAGTACTTC. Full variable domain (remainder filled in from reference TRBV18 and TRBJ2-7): NAGVMQNPRHLVRRRGQEARLRCSPMKGHSHVYWYRQLPEEGLKFMVYLQKENIIDESGMPKERFSAEFPKEGPSILRIQQVVRGDSAAYFCASSRGTSVSYEQYFGPGTRLTVT.

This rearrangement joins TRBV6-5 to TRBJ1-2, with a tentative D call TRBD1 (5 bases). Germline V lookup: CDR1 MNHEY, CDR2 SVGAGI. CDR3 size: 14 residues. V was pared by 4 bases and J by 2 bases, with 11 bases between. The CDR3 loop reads CASSSFPGNYGYTF. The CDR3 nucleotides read TGTGCCAGCAGTTCCTTCCCAGGGAACTATGGCTACACCTTC.

The DNA for the CDR3 is TGTGCCACCAGTGATTCGGGCAGGGGGCGAGAGACCCAGTACTTC. It specifies CATSDSGRGRETQYF. J is TRBJ2-5 and V is TRBV24-1, with TRBD1 matching 8 bases. V was clipped by 2 bases and J by 4 bases; unmatched bases: 5. The CDR3 has 15 residues. CDR1 KGHDR and CDR2 SFDVKD come from the germline V gene.

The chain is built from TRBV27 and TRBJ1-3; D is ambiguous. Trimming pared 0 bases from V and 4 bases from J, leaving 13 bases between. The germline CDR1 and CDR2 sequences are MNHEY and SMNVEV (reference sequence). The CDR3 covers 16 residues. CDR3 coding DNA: TGTGCCAGCAGTTTATCGGGTGGAGGGTACGGAAACACCATATATTTT. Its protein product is CASSLSGGGYGNTIYF.

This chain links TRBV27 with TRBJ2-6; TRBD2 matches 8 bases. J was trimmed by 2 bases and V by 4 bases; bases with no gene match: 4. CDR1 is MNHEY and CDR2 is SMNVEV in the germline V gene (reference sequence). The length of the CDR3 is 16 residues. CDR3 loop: CASSWSGGTGANVLTF. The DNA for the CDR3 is TGTGCCAGCAGTTGGAGCGGGGGTACTGGGGCCAACGTCCTGACTTTC.

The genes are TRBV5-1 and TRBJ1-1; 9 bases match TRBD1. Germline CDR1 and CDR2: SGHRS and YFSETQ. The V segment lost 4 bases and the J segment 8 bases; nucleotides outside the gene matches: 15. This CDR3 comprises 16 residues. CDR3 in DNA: TGCGCCAGCAGCGGGACCGGGACAGGGCCCCTACGGGAAGCTTTCTTT. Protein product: CASSGTGTGPLREAFF.

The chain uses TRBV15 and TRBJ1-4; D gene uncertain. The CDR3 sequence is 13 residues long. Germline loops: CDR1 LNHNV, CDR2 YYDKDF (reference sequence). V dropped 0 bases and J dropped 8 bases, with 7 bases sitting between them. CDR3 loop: CATSRDRREKLFF. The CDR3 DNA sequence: TGTGCCACCAGCAGAGATCGCCGGGAAAAACTGTTTTTT. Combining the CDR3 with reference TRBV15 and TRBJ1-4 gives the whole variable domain DAMVIQNPRYQVTQFGKPVTLSCSQTLNHNVMYWYQQKSSQAPKLLFHYYDKDFNNEADTPDNFQSRRPNTSFCFLDIRSPGLGDTAMYLCATSRDRREKLFFGSGTQLSVL.

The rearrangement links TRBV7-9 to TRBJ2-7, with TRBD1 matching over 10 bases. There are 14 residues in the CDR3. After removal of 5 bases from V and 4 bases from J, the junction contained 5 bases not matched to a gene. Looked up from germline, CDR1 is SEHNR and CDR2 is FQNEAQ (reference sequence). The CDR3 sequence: CASSRRDRGYEQYF. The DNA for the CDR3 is TGTGCCAGCAGCCGGCGGGACAGGGGATACGAGCAGTACTTC.

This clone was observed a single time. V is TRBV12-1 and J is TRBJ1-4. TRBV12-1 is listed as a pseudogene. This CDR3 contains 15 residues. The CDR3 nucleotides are TGTGCCAGCAGCGAGGCGACGGGGTTCGGTGAAAAACTGTTTTTT. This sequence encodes CASSEATGFGEKLFF.

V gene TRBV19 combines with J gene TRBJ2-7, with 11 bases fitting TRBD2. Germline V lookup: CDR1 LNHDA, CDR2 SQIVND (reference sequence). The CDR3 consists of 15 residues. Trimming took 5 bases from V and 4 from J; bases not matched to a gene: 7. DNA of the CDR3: TGTGCCAGTAGTCGGACTAGCGGGTCCCTATACGAGCAGTACTTC. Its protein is CASSRTSGSLYEQYF.

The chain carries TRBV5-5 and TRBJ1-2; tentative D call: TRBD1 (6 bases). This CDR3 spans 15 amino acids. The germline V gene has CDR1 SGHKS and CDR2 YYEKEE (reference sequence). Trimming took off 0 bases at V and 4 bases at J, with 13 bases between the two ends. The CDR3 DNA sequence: TGTGCCAGCAGCTTGGGAGGACAGACCTTCTATGGCTACACCTTC. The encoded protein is CASSLGGQTFYGYTF. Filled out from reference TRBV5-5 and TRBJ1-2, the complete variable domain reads DAGVTQSPTHLIKTRGQQVTLRCSPISGHKSVSWYQQVLGQGPQFIFQYYEKEERGRGNFPDRFSARQFPNYSSELNVNALLLGDSALYLCASSLGGQTFYGYTFGSGTRLTVV.

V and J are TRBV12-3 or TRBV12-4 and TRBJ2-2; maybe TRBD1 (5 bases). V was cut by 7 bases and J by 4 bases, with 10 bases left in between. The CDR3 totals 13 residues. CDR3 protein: CASTYDSTGELFF. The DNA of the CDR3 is TGTGCCAGCACTTATGACAGCACCGGGGAGCTGTTTTTT.

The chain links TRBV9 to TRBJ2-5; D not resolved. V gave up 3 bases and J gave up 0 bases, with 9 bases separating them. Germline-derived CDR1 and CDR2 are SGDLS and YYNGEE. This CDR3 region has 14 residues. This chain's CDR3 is CASSEEWNQETQYF. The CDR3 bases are TGTGCCAGCAGCGAGGAGTGGAACCAAGAGACCCAGTACTTC.

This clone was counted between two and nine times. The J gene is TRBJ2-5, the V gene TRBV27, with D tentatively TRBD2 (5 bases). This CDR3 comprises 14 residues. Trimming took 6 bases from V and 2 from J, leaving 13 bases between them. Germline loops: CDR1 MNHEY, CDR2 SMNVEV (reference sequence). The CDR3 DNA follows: TGTGCCAGCAGCTCCAGAGGGCCGCAAGAGACCCAGTACTTC. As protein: CASSSRGPQETQYF.

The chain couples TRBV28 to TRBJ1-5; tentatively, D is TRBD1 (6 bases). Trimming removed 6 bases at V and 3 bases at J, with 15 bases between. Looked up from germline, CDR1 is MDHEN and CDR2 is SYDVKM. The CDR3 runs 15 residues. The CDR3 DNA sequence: TGTGCCAGCAGACTACAGGGTAGGACCAATCAGCCCCAGCATTTT. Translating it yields CASRLQGRTNQPQHF.

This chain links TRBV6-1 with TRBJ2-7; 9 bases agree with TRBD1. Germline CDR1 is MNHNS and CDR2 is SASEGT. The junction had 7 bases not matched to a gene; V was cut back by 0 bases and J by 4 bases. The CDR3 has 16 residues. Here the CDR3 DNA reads TGTGCCAGCAGTGAAGCGCTCGGGACAGGGCTGTACGAGCAGTACTTC. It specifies CASSEALGTGLYEQYF.

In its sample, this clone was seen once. The CDR3 bases are TGTGCCAGCAAACCCCACCGCGGAGATACGCAGTATTTT. Translating it yields CASKPHRGDTQYF. The chain has TRBV3-1 (or the pseudogene TRBV3-2) and TRBJ2-3; D not certain. V gave up 7 bases and J gave up 5 bases, with 13 bases separating them. This CDR3 is built from 13 residues. The V gene's germline CDR1 is LGHDT and CDR2 YNNKEL (reference sequence).